Each of the 17 T cell receptor beta chains below was sequenced from the same sample in a study of blood T cell repertoires in COVID-19. Measured with immunoSEQ multiplex PCR; TCRdb has only the in-frame clones, and not every one. This sample has about 290,000 clones, with 89% found just once. Sequencing used peripheral blood. The receptors stem from a woman aged 40-49 years who had recovered from COVID-19.

This sequence joins TRBV27 and TRBJ2-7; 7 nucleotides agree with TRBD2. This CDR3 region has 15 residues. Germline V gene data show CDR1 as MNHEY and CDR2 as SMNVEV (reference sequence). After removal of 10 bases from V and 2 bases from J, the junction contained 14 bases not matched to a gene. The CDR3 bases are TGTGCCACTAGGGGATATAGCGGGTCAACCTACGAGCAGTACTTC. As protein: CATRGYSGSTYEQYF.

This clone was recorded once. V usage is TRBV7-8 and J usage is TRBJ2-6, with 9 bases matching TRBD1. In germline, CDR1 is SGHVS, CDR2 FQNEAQ. CDR3 size: 18 residues. V lost 1 base, J lost 4 bases, and 8 bases stayed unmatched. The CDR3 coding sequence is TGTGCCAGCAGCTTAGGGGGACAGGGATCGTCCGGGGCCAACGTCCTGACTTTC. This codes for CASSLGGQGSSGANVLTF.

V usage is TRBV30 and J usage is TRBJ1-6; D gene unclear. This CDR3 has 17 residues. Germline V CDR1 and CDR2: GTSNPN, SVGIG (reference sequence). Trimming stripped 0 bases from V and 4 bases from J, with 16 bases between. In nucleotides, the CDR3 is TGTGCCTGGAGTGTCAAAGGCCCTACGGGGTATAATTCACCCCTCCACTTT. It yields the protein CAWSVKGPTGYNSPLHF. Full variable domain (remainder filled in from reference TRBV30 and TRBJ1-6): SQTIHQWPATLVQPVGSPLSLECTVEGTSNPNLYWYRQAAGRGLQLLFYSVGIGQISSEVPQNLSASRPQDRQFILSSKKLLLSDSGFYLCAWSVKGPTGYNSPLHFGNGTRLTVT.

The V and J genes are TRBV3-1 (or the pseudogene TRBV3-2) and TRBJ2-3; 7 bases agree with TRBD2. Germline V CDR1 and CDR2: LGHDT, YNNKEL (reference sequence). There are 17 residues in the CDR3. The trim removed 2 bases at V and 4 bases at J, leaving 12 bases unmatched. CDR3 sequence reads: CASSQWDNGRSADTQYF. The CDR3 DNA reads TGTGCCAGCAGCCAATGGGATAACGGGAGGAGCGCAGATACGCAGTATTTT.

The chain uses TRBV7-2 and TRBJ2-7; 9 bases map to TRBD2. Germline CDR1 SGHTA, CDR2 FQGNSA. The V segment lost 5 bases and the J segment 7 bases; nucleotides outside the gene matches: 15. This CDR3 is built from 16 residues. The CDR3 loop reads CASSPHAGGLPREQYF. In DNA form, the CDR3 reads TGTGCCAGCAGCCCCCACGCGGGGGGGCTTCCTCGGGAGCAGTACTTC.

V usage is TRBV30 and J usage is TRBJ1-2; TRBD1 aligns across 10 bases. The ends lost 2 bases at V and 7 bases at J; junction bases unmatched: 7. The CDR3 has 14 residues. From germline, CDR1 is GTSNPN and CDR2 SVGIG (reference sequence). This CDR3 is CAWSKDRGWGGYTF. The CDR3 region has the DNA TGTGCCTGGAGTAAGGACAGGGGGTGGGGTGGCTACACCTTC.

This chain links TRBV25-1 with TRBJ1-6; D uncertain. This CDR3 is 14 amino acids long. Germline CDR1 is MGHDK and CDR2 is SYGVNS. Between the trimmed V and J ends, which lost 3 bases and 5 bases, there was a span of 8 bases. CDR3 bases: TGTGCCAGCAGTGAGGGCAGAGATAATTCACCCCTCCACTTT. Amino acid sequence: CASSEGRDNSPLHF.

V usage is TRBV18 and J usage is TRBJ2-1, with 10 bases matching TRBD2. The CDR3 runs to 16 residues. CDR1 and CDR2 (germline): KGHSH, LQKENI. V gave up 3 bases and J gave up 2 bases; unmatched junction bases: 4. The CDR3 loop reads CASSPVAGGPYNEQFF. CDR3 coding DNA: TGTGCCAGCTCACCCGTAGCGGGAGGCCCCTACAATGAGCAGTTCTTC.

J is TRBJ1-6 and V is TRBV6-1; the D gene is possibly TRBD1 (6 bases). With 3 bases removed from V and 7 bases from J, the gap between germline ends came to 13 bases. Per germline, CDR1 MNHNS and CDR2 SASEGT. The CDR3 spans 15 residues. The DNA of the CDR3 is TGTGCCAGCAGTGACAGACAGGCCGTCAATTCACCCCTCCACTTT. It translates to CASSDRQAVNSPLHF.

The chain combines TRBV3-1 (or the pseudogene TRBV3-2) with TRBJ2-7, with D possibly being TRBD2 (5 bases). Germline V lookup: CDR1 LGHDT, CDR2 YNNKEL (reference sequence). Trimming took 6 bases from V and 0 from J, leaving 6 bases between them. This CDR3 is 12 amino acids long. The CDR3 sequence is CASRGSSYEQYF. In nucleotides, the CDR3 is TGTGCCAGCAGGGGGAGCTCCTACGAGCAGTACTTC.

CDR3 DNA sequence: TGTGCCAGCATTTTCGGCGGGACAGGGAAAGCGGAGACCCAGTACTTC. Translation gives CASIFGGTGKAETQYF. V gene TRBV21-1 combines with J gene TRBJ2-5; TRBD1 is the table's D call, not checked against the DNA. TRBV21-1 constitutes a pseudogene. This CDR3 has 16 amino acids.

The V call is TRBV2, the J call TRBJ2-5, with 7 bases that match TRBD2. Unmatched junction bases numbered 11, after V lost 5 bases and J lost 5 bases. In germline, CDR1 is SNHLY, CDR2 FYNNEI. The CDR3 consists of 15 residues. CDR3 sequence: CASSLRAGAGETQYF. CDR3 bases: TGTGCCAGCAGTCTTCGGGCGGGAGCCGGCGAGACCCAGTACTTC.

The rearrangement links TRBV9 to TRBJ1-1; D might be TRBD1 (5 bases). In germline, CDR1 is SGDLS, CDR2 YYNGEE. The V and J ends lost 3 bases and 0 bases respectively, with 12 bases between them. CDR3 length: 15 amino acids. The CDR3: CASSGGRQLNTEAFF. CDR3 nucleotides: TGTGCCAGCAGCGGGGGGAGGCAGCTGAACACTGAAGCTTTCTTT.

CDR3 region: CASSRGGLGRTDTQYF. As DNA, the CDR3 is TGTGCCAGCAGCCGGGGGGGGCTGGGACGCACAGATACGCAGTATTTT. V usage is TRBV5-6 and J usage is TRBJ2-3, with 8 bases that match TRBD2. Germline CDR1 and CDR2: SGHDT and YYEEEE. The CDR3 spans 16 residues. V lost 4 bases and J lost 1; bases outside the gene matches: 8.

The chain recombines TRBV5-6 with TRBJ2-1, with 10 bases identical to TRBD2. V shed 3 bases, J shed 9 bases, and the junction held 15 bases outside the gene matches. CDR1 is SGHDT and CDR2 is YYEEEE in the germline V gene. The CDR3 has 17 amino acids. CDR3 sequence (DNA): TGTGCCAGCAGCTCCCTAGCTAGCGGGAGTTTATTGAGTGAGCAGTTCTTC. It specifies CASSSLASGSLLSEQFF.

The chain links TRBV29-1 to TRBJ1-2; D uncertain. The V gene's germline CDR1 is SQVTM and CDR2 ANQGSEA. The length of the CDR3 is 11 residues. Trimming took 3 bases from V and 4 from J, leaving 6 bases between them. In DNA, the CDR3 is TGCAGCGTTGATCAGATCTATGGCTACACCTTC. Translating it yields CSVDQIYGYTF.

The rearrangement links TRBV2 to TRBJ1-5; TRBD1 agrees at 8 bases. With V trimmed by 2 bases and J by 7 bases, 10 bases remained unmatched. Germline loops: CDR1 SNHLY, CDR2 FYNNEI. The CDR3 is 16 residues long. The CDR3 DNA reads as TGTGCCAGCAGTGAATTGGGGCAGGGGGCTTCACAGCCCCAGCATTTT. It specifies CASSELGQGASQPQHF.